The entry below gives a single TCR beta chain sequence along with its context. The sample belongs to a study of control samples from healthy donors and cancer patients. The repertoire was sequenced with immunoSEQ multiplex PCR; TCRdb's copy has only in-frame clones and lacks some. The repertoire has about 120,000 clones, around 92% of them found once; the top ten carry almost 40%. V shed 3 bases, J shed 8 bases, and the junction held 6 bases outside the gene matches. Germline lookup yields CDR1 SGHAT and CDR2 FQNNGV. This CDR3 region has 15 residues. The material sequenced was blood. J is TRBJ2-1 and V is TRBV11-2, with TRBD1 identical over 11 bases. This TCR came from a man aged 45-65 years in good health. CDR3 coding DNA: TGTGCCAGCAGCTTTCGGGACAGGGGGTTTGATGAGCAGTTCTTC. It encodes CASSFRDRGFDEQFF.